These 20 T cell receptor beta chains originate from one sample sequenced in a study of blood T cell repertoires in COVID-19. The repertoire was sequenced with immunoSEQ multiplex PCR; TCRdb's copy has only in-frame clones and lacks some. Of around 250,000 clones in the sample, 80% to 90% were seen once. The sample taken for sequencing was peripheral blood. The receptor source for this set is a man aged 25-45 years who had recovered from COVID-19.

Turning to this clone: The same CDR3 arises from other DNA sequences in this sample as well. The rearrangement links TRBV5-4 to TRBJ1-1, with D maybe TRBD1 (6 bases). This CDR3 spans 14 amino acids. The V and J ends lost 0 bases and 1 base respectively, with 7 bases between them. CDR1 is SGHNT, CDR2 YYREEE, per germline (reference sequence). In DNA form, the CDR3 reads TGTGCCAGCAGCTTGGTCAGGGGGAACACTGAAGCTTTCTTT. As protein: CASSLVRGNTEAFF.

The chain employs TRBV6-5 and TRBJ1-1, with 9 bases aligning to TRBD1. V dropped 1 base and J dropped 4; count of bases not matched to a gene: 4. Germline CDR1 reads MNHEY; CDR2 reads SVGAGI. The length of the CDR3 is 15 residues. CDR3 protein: CASSYFLDRGTEAFF. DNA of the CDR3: TGTGCCAGCAGTTACTTTCTGGACAGGGGCACTGAAGCTTTCTTT.

The CDR3, as DNA: TGTGCCAGCAGCCCCAGACAGGGCCAGGGTGAAAAACTGTTTTTT. Translating it yields CASSPRQGQGEKLFF. The V call is TRBV7-9, the J call TRBJ1-4; 7 positions match TRBD1. CDR1 and CDR2 from the germline V gene are SEHNR and FQNEAQ (reference sequence). This CDR3 comprises 15 residues. V dropped 5 bases and J dropped 7; count of bases not matched to a gene: 10.

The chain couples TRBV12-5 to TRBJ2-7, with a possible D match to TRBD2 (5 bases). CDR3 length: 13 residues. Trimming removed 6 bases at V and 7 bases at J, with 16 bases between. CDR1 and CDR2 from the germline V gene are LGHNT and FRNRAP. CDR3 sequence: CASGLSPRREQYF. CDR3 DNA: TGTGCTAGTGGCTTAAGTCCCAGGAGGGAGCAGTACTTC. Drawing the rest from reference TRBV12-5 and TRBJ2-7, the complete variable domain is DARVTQTPRHKVTEMGQEVTMRCQPILGHNTVFWYRQTMMQGLELLAYFRNRAPLDDSGMPKDRFSAEMPDATLATLKIQPSEPRDSAVYFCASGLSPRREQYFGPGTRLTVT.

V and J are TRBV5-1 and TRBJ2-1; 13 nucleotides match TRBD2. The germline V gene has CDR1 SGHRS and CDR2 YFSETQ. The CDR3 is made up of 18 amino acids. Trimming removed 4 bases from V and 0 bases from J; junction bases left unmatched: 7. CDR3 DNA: TGCGCCAGCAGCCACGGACTAGCGGGGGCCCGCTCCTACAATGAGCAGTTCTTC. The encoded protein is CASSHGLAGARSYNEQFF.

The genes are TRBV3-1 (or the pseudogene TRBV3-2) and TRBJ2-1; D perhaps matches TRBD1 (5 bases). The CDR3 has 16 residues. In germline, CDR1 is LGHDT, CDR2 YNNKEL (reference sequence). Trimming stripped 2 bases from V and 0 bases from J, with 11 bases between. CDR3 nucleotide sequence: TGTGCCAGCAGCCAATCGGACATCCGCTCCTACAATGAGCAGTTCTTC. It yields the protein CASSQSDIRSYNEQFF.

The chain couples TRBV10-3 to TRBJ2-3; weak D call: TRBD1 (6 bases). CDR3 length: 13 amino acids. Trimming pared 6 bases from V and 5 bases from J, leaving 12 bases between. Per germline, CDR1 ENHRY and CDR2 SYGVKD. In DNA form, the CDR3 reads TGTGCCATCAGGGAAGGGGGACAAGATACGCAGTATTTT. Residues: CAIREGGQDTQYF.

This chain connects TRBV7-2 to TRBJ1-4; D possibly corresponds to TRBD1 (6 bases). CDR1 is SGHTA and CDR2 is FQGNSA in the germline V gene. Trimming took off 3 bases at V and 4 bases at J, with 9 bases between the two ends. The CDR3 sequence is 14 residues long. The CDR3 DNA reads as TGTGCCAGCAGCTTCGGGGGGCATAATGAAAAACTGTTTTTT. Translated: CASSFGGHNEKLFF.

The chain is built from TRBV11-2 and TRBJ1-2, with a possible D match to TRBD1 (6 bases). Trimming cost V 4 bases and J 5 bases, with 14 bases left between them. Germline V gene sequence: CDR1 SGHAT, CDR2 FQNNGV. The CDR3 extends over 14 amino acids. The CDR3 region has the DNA TGTGCCAGCAGCTCGCGACAGGAGAATTATGGCTACACCTTC. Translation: CASSSRQENYGYTF.

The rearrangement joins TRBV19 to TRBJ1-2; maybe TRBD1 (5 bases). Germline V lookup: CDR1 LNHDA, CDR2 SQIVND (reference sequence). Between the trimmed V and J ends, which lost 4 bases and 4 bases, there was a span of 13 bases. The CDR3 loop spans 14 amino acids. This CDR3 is CASSKQGTSYGYTF. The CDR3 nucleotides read TGTGCCAGTAGTAAACAAGGGACTTCCTATGGCTACACCTTC.

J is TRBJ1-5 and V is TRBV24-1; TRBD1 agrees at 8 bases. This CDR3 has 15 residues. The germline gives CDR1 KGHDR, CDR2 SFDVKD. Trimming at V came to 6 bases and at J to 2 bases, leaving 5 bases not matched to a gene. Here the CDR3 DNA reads TGTGCCACCAGTTACGGACAGGGTGGCAATCAGCCCCAGCATTTT. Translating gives CATSYGQGGNQPQHF.

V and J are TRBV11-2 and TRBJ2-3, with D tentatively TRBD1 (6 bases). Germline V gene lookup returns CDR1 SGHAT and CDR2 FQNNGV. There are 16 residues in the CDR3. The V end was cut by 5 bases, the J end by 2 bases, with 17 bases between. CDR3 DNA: TGTGCCAGCAGCCCGGGCCGGACAGCTATCACAGATACGCAGTATTTT. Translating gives CASSPGRTAITDTQYF.

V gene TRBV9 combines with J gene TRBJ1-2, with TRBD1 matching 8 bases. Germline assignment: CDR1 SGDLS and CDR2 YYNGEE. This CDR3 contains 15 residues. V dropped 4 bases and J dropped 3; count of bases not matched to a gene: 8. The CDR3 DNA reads TGTGCCAGCAGCACTCCGGACAGGGAGGACTATGGCTACACCTTC. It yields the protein CASSTPDREDYGYTF.

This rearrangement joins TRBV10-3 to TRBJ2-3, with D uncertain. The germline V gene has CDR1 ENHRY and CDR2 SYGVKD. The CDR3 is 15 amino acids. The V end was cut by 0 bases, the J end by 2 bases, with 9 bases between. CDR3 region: CAISESSVNTDTQYF. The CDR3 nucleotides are TGTGCCATCAGTGAGTCTTCGGTAAACACAGATACGCAGTATTTT.

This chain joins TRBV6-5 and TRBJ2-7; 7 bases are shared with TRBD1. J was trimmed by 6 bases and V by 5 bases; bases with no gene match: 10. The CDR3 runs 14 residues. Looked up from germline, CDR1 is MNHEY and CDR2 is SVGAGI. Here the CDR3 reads CASSRAGTVGEQYF. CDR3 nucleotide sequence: TGTGCCAGCAGTCGAGCCGGGACAGTCGGCGAGCAGTACTTC.

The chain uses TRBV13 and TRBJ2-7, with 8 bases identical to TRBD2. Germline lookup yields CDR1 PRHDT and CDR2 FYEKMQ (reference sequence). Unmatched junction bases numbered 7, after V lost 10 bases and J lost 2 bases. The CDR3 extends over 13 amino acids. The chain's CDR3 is CATHGGGTYEQYF. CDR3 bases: TGTGCCACCCATGGCGGGGGGACCTACGAGCAGTACTTC. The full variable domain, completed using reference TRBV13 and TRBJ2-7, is AAGVIQSPRHLIKEKRETATLKCYPIPRHDTVYWYQQGPGQDPQFLISFYEKMQSDKGSIPDRFSAQQFSDYHSELNMSSLELGDSALYFCATHGGGTYEQYFGPGTRLTVT.

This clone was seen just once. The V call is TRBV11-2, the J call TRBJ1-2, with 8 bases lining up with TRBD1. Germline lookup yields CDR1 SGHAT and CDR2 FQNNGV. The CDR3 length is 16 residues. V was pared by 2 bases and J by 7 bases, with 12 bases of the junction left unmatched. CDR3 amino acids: CASSLWTGSPGAGYTF. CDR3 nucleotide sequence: TGTGCCAGCAGCTTATGGACAGGGTCCCCGGGCGCTGGCTACACCTTC.

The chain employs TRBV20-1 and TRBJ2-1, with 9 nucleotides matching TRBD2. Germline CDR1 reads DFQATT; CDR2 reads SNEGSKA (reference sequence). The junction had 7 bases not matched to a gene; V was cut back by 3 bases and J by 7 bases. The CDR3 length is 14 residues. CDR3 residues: CSASLTSGANEQFF. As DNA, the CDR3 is TGCAGTGCTAGTTTGACTAGCGGAGCAAATGAGCAGTTCTTC.

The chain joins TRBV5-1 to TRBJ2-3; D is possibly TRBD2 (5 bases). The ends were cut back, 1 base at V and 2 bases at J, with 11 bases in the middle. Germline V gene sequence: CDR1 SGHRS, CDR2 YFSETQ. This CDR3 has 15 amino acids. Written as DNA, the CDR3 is TGCGCCAGCAGCTTGATCGGCGGGTTCACAGATACGCAGTATTTT. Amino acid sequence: CASSLIGGFTDTQYF.

The CDR3 DNA is TGTGCCAGCAGCTTCTCGACAGGGGTCTACGAGCAGTACTTC. Translating it yields CASSFSTGVYEQYF. This chain uses TRBV7-2 with TRBJ2-7; TRBD1 aligns across 8 bases. The germline gives CDR1 SGHTA, CDR2 FQGNSA. This CDR3 spans 14 amino acids. Trimming cost V 3 bases and J 3 bases; bases outside gene matches: 4.